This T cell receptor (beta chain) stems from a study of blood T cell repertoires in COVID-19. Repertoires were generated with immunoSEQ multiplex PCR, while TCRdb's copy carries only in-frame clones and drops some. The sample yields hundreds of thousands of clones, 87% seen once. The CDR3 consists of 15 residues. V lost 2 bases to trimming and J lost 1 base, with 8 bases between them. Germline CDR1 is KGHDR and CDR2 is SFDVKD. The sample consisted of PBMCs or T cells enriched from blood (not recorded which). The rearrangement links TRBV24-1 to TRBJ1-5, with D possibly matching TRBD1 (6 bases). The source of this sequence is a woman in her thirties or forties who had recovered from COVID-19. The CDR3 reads CATSDSRGSNQPQHF. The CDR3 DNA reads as TGTGCCACCAGTGATTCCAGGGGAAGCAATCAGCCCCAGCATTTT.